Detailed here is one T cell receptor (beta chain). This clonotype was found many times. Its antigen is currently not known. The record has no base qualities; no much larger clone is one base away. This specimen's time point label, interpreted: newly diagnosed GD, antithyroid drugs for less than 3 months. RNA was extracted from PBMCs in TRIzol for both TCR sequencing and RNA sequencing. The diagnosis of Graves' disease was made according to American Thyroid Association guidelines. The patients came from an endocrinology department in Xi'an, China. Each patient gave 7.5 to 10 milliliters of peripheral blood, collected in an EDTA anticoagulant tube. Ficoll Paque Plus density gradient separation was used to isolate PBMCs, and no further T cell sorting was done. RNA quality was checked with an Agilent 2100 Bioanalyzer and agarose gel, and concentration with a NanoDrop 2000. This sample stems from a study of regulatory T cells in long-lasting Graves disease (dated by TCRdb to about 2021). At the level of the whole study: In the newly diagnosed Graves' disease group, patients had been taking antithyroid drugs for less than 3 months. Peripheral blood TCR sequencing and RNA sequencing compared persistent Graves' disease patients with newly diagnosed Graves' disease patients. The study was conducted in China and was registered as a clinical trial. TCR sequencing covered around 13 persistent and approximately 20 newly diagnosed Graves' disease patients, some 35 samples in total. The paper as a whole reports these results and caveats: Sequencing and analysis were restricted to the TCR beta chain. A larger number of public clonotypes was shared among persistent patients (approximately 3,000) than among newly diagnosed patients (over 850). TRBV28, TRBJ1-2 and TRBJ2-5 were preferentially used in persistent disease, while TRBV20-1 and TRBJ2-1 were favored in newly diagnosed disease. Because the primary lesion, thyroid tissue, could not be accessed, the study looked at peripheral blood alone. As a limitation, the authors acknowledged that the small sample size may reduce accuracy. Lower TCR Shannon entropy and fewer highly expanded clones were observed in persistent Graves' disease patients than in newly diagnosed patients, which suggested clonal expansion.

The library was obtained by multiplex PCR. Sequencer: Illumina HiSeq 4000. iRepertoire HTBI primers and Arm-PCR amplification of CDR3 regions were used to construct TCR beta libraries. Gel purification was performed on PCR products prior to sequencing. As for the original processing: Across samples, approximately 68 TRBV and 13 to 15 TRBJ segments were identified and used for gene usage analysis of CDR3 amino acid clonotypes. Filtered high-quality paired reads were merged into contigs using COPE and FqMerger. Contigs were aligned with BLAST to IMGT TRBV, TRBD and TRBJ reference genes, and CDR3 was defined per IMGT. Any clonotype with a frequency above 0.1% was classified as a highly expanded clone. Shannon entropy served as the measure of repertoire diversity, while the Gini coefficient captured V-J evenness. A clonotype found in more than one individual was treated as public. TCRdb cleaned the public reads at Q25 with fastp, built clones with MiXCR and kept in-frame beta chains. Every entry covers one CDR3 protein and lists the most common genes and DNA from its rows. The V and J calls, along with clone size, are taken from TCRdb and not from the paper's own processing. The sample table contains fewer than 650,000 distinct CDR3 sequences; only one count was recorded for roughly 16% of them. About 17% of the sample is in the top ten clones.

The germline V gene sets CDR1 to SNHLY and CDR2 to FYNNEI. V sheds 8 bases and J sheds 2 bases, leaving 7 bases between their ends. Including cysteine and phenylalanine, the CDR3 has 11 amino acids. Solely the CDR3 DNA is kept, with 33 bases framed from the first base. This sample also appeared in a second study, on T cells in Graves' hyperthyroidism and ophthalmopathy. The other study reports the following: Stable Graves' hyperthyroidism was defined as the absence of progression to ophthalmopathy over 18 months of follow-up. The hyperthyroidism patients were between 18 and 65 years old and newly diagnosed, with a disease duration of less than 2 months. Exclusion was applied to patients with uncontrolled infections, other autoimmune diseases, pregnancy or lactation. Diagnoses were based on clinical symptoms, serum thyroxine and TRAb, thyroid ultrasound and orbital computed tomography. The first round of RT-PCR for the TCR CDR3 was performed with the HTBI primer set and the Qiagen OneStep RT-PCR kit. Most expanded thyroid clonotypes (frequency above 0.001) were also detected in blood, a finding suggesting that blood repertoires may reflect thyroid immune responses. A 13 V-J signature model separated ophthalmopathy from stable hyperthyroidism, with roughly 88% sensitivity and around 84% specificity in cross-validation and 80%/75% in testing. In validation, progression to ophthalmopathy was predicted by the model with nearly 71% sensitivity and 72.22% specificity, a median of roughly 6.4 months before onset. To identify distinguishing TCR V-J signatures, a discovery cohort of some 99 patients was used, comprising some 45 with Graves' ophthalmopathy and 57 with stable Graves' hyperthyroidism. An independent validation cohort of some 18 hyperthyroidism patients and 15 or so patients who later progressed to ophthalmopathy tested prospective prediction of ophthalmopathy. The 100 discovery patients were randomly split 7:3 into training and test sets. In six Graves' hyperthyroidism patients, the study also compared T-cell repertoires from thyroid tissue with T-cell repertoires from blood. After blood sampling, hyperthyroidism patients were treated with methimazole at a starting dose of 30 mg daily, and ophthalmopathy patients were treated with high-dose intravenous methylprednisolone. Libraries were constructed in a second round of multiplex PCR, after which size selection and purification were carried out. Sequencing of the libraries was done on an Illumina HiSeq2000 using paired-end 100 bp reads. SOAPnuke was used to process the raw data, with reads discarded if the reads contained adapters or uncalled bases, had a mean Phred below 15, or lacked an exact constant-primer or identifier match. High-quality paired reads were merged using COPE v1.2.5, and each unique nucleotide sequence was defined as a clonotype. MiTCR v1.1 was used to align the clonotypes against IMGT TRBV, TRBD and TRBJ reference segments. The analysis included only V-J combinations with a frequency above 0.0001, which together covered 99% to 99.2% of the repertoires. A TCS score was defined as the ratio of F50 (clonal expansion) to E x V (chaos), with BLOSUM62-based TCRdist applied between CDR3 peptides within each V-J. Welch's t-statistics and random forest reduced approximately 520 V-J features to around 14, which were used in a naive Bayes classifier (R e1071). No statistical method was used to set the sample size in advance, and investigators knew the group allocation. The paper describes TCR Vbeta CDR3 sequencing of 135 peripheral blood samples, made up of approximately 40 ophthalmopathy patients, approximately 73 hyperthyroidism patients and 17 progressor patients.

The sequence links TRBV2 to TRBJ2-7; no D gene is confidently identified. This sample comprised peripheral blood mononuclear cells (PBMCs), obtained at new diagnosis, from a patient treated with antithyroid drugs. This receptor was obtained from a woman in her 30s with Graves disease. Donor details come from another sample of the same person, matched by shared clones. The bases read TGTGCCAGCGACCGAGCCTACGAGCAGTACTTC. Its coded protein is CASDRAYEQYF.